The sequence of this TCR beta chain was determined in a study of beta chain features in type 1 diabetes. General study findings and limits: The analysis here could not establish whether HLA type shapes TCRB rearrangement.

The whole isolated RNA underwent reverse transcription, so sequencing captured expressed TCRB transcripts. The method was immunoSEQ multiplex PCR; TCRdb's version includes in-frame clones alone and lacks a portion of them. The table includes 150,000 to 170,000 clones, around 8% detected once. As to this clone: Its target is not known.

Germline V CDR1 and CDR2: SEHNR, FQNEAQ (reference sequence). The CDR3 length is 16 residues. V lost 5 bases and J lost 0, with 15 bases in between. Every donor provided one heparinised blood draw, which averaged approximately 100 mL. Without exception, sorted populations had purity beyond 95%. The sequenced sample was central memory CD4+ T cells from blood. The chain links TRBV7-9 to TRBJ2-3; D is perhaps TRBD2 (5 bases). This receptor was identified in a man younger than 35 in good health. The CDR3 bases are TGTGCCAGCAGCCCTCTTTTGCGGGCGAGCACAGATACGCAGTATTTT. The encoded protein is CASSPLLRASTDTQYF.